The clone carrying this T cell receptor beta chain was observed many times. The sample comes from a study of T-cell reconstitution after alpha-beta-depleted transplantation in children. A library of TCRbeta sequences, prepared with unique molecular identifiers, was generated. In TCRdb, the PCR reads were re-called with MiXCR into one record per CDR3 protein. Here the sample spans about 72,000 distinct CDR3 sequences, 6% to 8.5% being singletons. Trimming removed 2 bases at V and 1 base at J, with 13 bases between. The CDR3 covers 16 residues. Germline V CDR1 and CDR2: SGHTA, FQGNSA. V gene TRBV7-2 combines with J gene TRBJ2-3, with unresolved D. Here the sequenced sample was PBMCs from the stem cell graft donor, taken from the stem cell graft. This TCR was recovered from a human donor who donated a stem cell graft to a child with acute lymphoblastic leukemia. CDR3 amino acids: CASSLYMARGTDTQYF. CDR3 DNA sequence: TGTGCCAGCAGCTTATACATGGCACGGGGCACAGATACGCAGTATTTT. Filled out from reference TRBV7-2 and TRBJ2-3, the complete variable domain reads GAGVSQSPSNKVTEKGKDVELRCDPISGHTALYWYRQSLGQGLEFLIYFQGNSAPDKSGLPSDRFSAERTGGSVSTLTIQRTQQEDSAVYLCASSLYMARGTDTQYFGPGTRLTVL.